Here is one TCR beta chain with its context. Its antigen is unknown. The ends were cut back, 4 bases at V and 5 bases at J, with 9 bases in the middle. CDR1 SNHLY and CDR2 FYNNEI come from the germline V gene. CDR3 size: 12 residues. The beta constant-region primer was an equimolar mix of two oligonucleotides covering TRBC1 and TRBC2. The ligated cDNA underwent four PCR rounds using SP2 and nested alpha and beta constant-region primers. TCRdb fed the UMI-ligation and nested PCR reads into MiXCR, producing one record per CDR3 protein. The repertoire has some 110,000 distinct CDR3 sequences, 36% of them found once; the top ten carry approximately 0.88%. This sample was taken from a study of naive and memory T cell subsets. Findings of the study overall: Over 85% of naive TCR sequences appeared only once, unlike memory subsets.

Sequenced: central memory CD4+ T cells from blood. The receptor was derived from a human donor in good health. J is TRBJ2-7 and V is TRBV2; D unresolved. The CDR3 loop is CASSAFDNEQYF. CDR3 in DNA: TGTGCCAGCAGTGCGTTTGATAACGAGCAGTACTTC.